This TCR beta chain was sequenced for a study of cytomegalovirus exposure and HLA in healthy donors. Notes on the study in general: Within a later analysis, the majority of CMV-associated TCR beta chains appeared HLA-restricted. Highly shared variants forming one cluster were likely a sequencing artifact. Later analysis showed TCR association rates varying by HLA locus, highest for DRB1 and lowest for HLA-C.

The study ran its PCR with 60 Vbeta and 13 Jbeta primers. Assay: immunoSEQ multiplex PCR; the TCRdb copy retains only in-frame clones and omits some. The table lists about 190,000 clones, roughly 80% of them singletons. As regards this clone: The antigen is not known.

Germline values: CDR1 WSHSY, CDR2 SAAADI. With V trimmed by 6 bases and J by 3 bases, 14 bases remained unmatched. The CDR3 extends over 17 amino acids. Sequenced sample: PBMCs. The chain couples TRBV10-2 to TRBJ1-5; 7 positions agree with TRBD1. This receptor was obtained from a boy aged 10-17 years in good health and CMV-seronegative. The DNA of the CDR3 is TGCGCCAGCAGGGCCTCTGGGACAGACCCCGACAATCAGCCCCAGCATTTT. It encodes CASRASGTDPDNQPQHF.